The 17 T cell receptor beta chains below were found in one sample sequenced in a study of blood T cell repertoires in COVID-19. Sequencing used immunoSEQ multiplex PCR; TCRdb keeps in-frame clones, though not all of them. The table lists 75,000 to 95,000 clones, approximately 88% of them singletons. The sample consisted of peripheral blood. Receptor source: a woman in her fifties or sixties with COVID-19, enrolled during active disease.

The rearrangement uses TRBV4-1 and TRBJ1-1; D may be TRBD1 (5 bases). V shed 1 base and J shed 1 base, with 7 bases lying between them. Germline V gene data show CDR1 as MGHRA and CDR2 as YSYEKL. CDR3 length: 14 residues. The CDR3, as DNA: TGCGCCAGCAGCCAAGGACAGCGGAACACTGAAGCTTTCTTT. Translation: CASSQGQRNTEAFF.

This clone was counted a single time. The J gene is TRBJ1-1, the V gene TRBV30; maybe TRBD1 (6 bases). V lost 2 bases and J 6 bases, leaving 7 bases between the germline ends. From germline, CDR1 is GTSNPN and CDR2 SVGIG (reference sequence). This CDR3 is built from 11 residues. This CDR3 is CAWSHRAEAFF. The CDR3 region has the DNA TGTGCCTGGAGTCACAGGGCTGAAGCTTTCTTT.

This clone is a singleton in its sample. The chain employs TRBV9 and TRBJ1-4; TRBD1 agrees at 11 bases. The CDR3 runs 15 residues. V was pared by 4 bases and J by 7 bases, with 6 bases of the junction left unmatched. Germline V CDR1 and CDR2: SGDLS, YYNGEE. This chain's CDR3 is CASSPGGTGGEKLFF. DNA for the CDR3: TGTGCCAGCAGCCCGGGCGGGACAGGGGGTGAAAAACTGTTTTTT. Full variable domain (remainder filled in from reference TRBV9 and TRBJ1-4): DSGVTQTPKHLITATGQRVTLRCSPRSGDLSVYWYQQSLDQGLQFLIQYYNGEERAKGNILERFSAQQFPDLHSELNLSSLELGDSALYFCASSPGGTGGEKLFFGSGTQLSVL.

The chain employs TRBV6-2 or TRBV6-3 and TRBJ2-5; 9 bases agree with TRBD1. There are 15 residues in the CDR3. The trim removed 2 bases at V and 5 bases at J, leaving 6 bases unmatched. Germline loops: CDR1 MNHEY, CDR2 SVGEGT. The CDR3 DNA is TGTGCCAGCAGTTACGGCGGGACAGGGAGGGAGACCCAGTACTTC. The encoded protein is CASSYGGTGRETQYF.

This chain joins TRBV4-1 and TRBJ1-6; tentatively, D is TRBD1 (6 bases). Trimming pared 6 bases from V and 8 bases from J, leaving 20 bases between. The CDR3 extends over 16 amino acids. Germline V gene sequence: CDR1 MGHRA, CDR2 YSYEKL. CDR3 sequence (DNA): TGCGCCAGCAGGATCATTCCCGGACAGCCCCATTCACCCCTCCACTTT. Its protein product is CASRIIPGQPHSPLHF.

The chain joins TRBV5-1 to TRBJ2-3, with TRBD1 matching 8 bases. Germline CDR1 reads SGHRS; CDR2 reads YFSETQ. This CDR3 comprises 15 residues. V lost 1 base and J lost 5; bases outside the gene matches: 6. CDR3 in DNA: TGCGCCAGCAGCTTGCAGGGGGCGAGTGGAGATACGCAGTATTTT. Translated: CASSLQGASGDTQYF. Based on the CDR3 plus reference TRBV5-1 and TRBJ2-3, the full variable domain is KAGVTQTPRYLIKTRGQQVTLSCSPISGHRSVSWYQQTPGQGLQFLFEYFSETQRNKGNFPGRFSGRQFSNSRSEMNVSTLELGDSALYLCASSLQGASGDTQYFGPGTRLTVL.

This rearrangement joins TRBV29-1 to TRBJ2-2; possible D gene TRBD2, 5 bases. The CDR3 spans 15 residues. CDR1 and CDR2 (germline): SQVTM, ANQGSEA. Trimming took off 7 bases at V and 5 bases at J, with 20 bases between the two ends. CDR3 region: CSARGSGLGTGELFF. The CDR3 DNA sequence: TGCAGCGCGAGAGGGTCGGGCTTAGGGACCGGGGAGCTGTTTTTT.

The chain is built from TRBV12-3 or TRBV12-4 and TRBJ2-5, with D possibly matching TRBD2 (5 bases). This CDR3 comprises 13 residues. The ends were cut back, 3 bases at V and 4 bases at J, with 9 bases in the middle. The CDR3 sequence: CASSFSAGETQYF. The CDR3, as DNA: TGTGCCAGCAGTTTTTCGGCGGGAGAGACCCAGTACTTC.

V usage is TRBV5-1 and J usage is TRBJ2-7; 9 bases map to TRBD1. With 4 bases clipped from V and 5 bases from J, the junction kept 7 bases outside the gene matches. CDR1 SGHRS and CDR2 YFSETQ come from the germline V gene. The CDR3 loop spans 14 amino acids. The CDR3 loop reads CASSGRTGENEQYF. CDR3 nucleotide sequence: TGCGCCAGCAGCGGAAGGACAGGGGAGAACGAGCAGTACTTC.

The rearrangement joins TRBV7-9 to TRBJ2-7; D possibly corresponds to TRBD2 (7 bases). Germline V CDR1 and CDR2: SEHNR, FQNEAQ (reference sequence). V was trimmed by 3 bases and J by 5 bases, leaving 14 bases between them. This CDR3 has 14 residues. CDR3 nucleotide sequence: TGTGCCAGCAGCTTCGGAGGGGGAGGGAACGAGCAGTACTTC. Translating gives CASSFGGGGNEQYF.

The rearrangement joins TRBV6-2 or TRBV6-3 to TRBJ2-1, with D possibly being TRBD1 (6 bases). Per germline, CDR1 MNHEY and CDR2 SVGEGT. Trimming took 2 bases from V and 5 from J, leaving 19 bases between them. The CDR3 is 17 residues long. The CDR3, as DNA: TGTGCCAGCAGTTACAAGGCAGGGGAGAACCTAGACAATGAGCAGTTCTTC. Its translation is CASSYKAGENLDNEQFF.

CDR3 in DNA: TGTGCCTGGAGTGTCCAGACAGATATCTATGGCTACACCTTC. Its translation is CAWSVQTDIYGYTF. The chain couples TRBV30 to TRBJ1-2; tentatively, D is TRBD1 (5 bases). Per the germline V gene, CDR1 is GTSNPN and CDR2 is SVGIG (reference sequence). The CDR3 consists of 14 residues. The germline V and J ends were trimmed by 0 bases and 4 bases, with 12 bases remaining between them.

With respect to this clone: Other DNA sequences from this sample encode an identical CDR3 as well. This chain links TRBV7-2 with TRBJ2-3, with 11 bases lining up with TRBD2. Germline loops: CDR1 SGHTA, CDR2 FQGNSA. The CDR3 has 14 amino acids. V trimming: 5 bases; J trimming: 6 bases; junction bases outside the gene matches: 4. The CDR3 here is CASSRRLAGDTQYF. CDR3 coding DNA: TGTGCCAGCAGCCGCCGACTAGCGGGGGATACGCAGTATTTT.

This chain uses TRBV6-2 or TRBV6-3 with TRBJ1-2, with TRBD1 matching over 9 bases. The V gene end was trimmed by 4 bases and the J gene end by 3 bases; junction bases not matched to a gene: 3. Germline lookup yields CDR1 MNHEY and CDR2 SVGEGT. The CDR3 is 14 residues long. The CDR3 DNA is TGTGCCAGCAGTTTGGACAGGGGAGACTATGGCTACACCTTC. This codes for CASSLDRGDYGYTF.

V usage is TRBV6-1 and J usage is TRBJ1-6; D call uncertain. V lost 2 bases, J lost 7 bases, and 9 bases lay in between. The V gene's germline CDR1 is MNHNS and CDR2 SASEGT. The CDR3 is 14 residues long. The CDR3 nucleotides are TGTGCCAGCAGTGAATGGACGGGGAATTCACCCCTCCACTTT. Amino acid sequence: CASSEWTGNSPLHF.

The V call is TRBV4-1, the J call TRBJ2-7; D is unresolved. Germline CDR1 MGHRA, CDR2 YSYEKL. The germline V and J ends were trimmed by 0 bases and 7 bases, with 10 bases remaining between them. The CDR3 totals 13 residues. The CDR3 protein is CASSQDVAPEQYF. The CDR3 bases are TGCGCCAGCAGCCAAGATGTGGCACCTGAGCAGTACTTC.

The chain couples TRBV28 to TRBJ1-1; D gene unclear. Trimming left V 4 bases short and J 3 bases short, with 9 bases between. The CDR3 totals 13 residues. The V gene's germline CDR1 is MDHEN and CDR2 SYDVKM. CDR3 nucleotides: TGTGCCAGCAGTTCTAATACCGACACTGAAGCTTTCTTT. Protein product: CASSSNTDTEAFF.